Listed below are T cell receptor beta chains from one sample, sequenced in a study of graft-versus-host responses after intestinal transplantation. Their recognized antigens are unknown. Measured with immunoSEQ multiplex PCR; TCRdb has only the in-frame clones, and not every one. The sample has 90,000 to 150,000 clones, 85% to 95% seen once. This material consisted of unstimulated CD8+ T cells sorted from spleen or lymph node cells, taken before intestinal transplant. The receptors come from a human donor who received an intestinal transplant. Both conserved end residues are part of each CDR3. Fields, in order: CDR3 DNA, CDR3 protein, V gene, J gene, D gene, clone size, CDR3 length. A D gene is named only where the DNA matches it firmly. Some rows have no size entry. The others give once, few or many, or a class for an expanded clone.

CDR3 DNA: TGTGCCAGCAGTTTGACTAGCGGGAGGGGGCAAGAGACCCAGTACTTC
CDR3 protein: CASSLTSGRGQETQYF
V gene: TRBV27
J gene: TRBJ2-5
D gene: TRBD2
clone size: -
CDR3 length: 16

CDR3 DNA: TGTGCCATCAGTGCAGGGCAGGGGTACGAGCAGTACTTC
CDR3 protein: CAISAGQGYEQYF
V gene: TRBV10-3
J gene: TRBJ2-7
D gene: -
clone size: -
CDR3 length: 13

CDR3 DNA: TGTGCCAGCAGCGAATTTCAGGGGAGCGGGTATGGCTACACCTTC
CDR3 protein: CASSEFQGSGYGYTF
V gene: TRBV7-8
J gene: TRBJ1-2
D gene: -
clone size: few
CDR3 length: 15

CDR3 DNA: TGTGCCAGCAGCCCGGACAGCAGGAACACTGAAGCTTTCTTT
CDR3 protein: CASSPDSRNTEAFF
V gene: TRBV5-4
J gene: TRBJ1-1
D gene: -
clone size: once
CDR3 length: 14

CDR3 DNA: TGTGCCAGCAGCTCCGGGACAGGCTACGAGCAGTACTTC
CDR3 protein: CASSSGTGYEQYF
V gene: TRBV5-6
J gene: TRBJ2-7
D gene: TRBD1
clone size: -
CDR3 length: 13

CDR3 DNA: TGTGCCAGCAGCTTAGTTGGGTACACAGATACGCAGTATTTT
CDR3 protein: CASSLVGYTDTQYF
V gene: TRBV7-2
J gene: TRBJ2-3
D gene: -
clone size: -
CDR3 length: 14

CDR3 DNA: TGTGCCAGCAGCCCACACGGGAGTTCCTGGGACTACGAGCAGTACTTC
CDR3 protein: CASSPHGSSWDYEQYF
V gene: TRBV9
J gene: TRBJ2-7
D gene: -
clone size: -
CDR3 length: 16

CDR3 DNA: TGTGCCAGCAGTTCACTCGTCGAAGAGACCCAGTACTTC
CDR3 protein: CASSSLVEETQYF
V gene: TRBV6-6
J gene: TRBJ2-5
D gene: -
clone size: -
CDR3 length: 13

CDR3 DNA: TGTGCCAGCAGTCAACAGGGGACCAACTATGGCTACACCTTC
CDR3 protein: CASSQQGTNYGYTF
V gene: TRBV5-4
J gene: TRBJ1-2
D gene: TRBD1
clone size: -
CDR3 length: 14

CDR3 DNA: TGTGCCAGCAGTCCCGGGACTAGTTCCTACGAGCAGTACTTC
CDR3 protein: CASSPGTSSYEQYF
V gene: TRBV7-9
J gene: TRBJ2-7
D gene: TRBD2
clone size: -
CDR3 length: 14

CDR3 DNA: TGTGCCAGCAGTTTGGACAGGGAGGGCTATGGCTACACCTTC
CDR3 protein: CASSLDREGYGYTF
V gene: TRBV28
J gene: TRBJ1-2
D gene: TRBD1
clone size: -
CDR3 length: 14

CDR3 DNA: TGCAGCGTTGATGGCGGAGCCCTTGACGAGCAGTACTTC
CDR3 protein: CSVDGGALDEQYF
V gene: TRBV29-1
J gene: TRBJ2-7
D gene: -
clone size: once
CDR3 length: 13

CDR3 DNA: TGTGCCAGCAGTTTCAGTATTAAGGACGCCCAATTCTCCTACGAGCAGTACTTC
CDR3 protein: CASSFSIKDAQFSYEQYF
V gene: TRBV28
J gene: TRBJ2-7
D gene: -
clone size: -
CDR3 length: 18

CDR3 DNA: TGTGCCAGTAGTGCTGGGCTTTACGAGCAGTACTTC
CDR3 protein: CASSAGLYEQYF
V gene: TRBV19
J gene: TRBJ2-7
D gene: -
clone size: -
CDR3 length: 12

CDR3 DNA: TGTGCCTGGAACGACGTTAGTCCCTTCTACGAGCAGTACTTC
CDR3 protein: CAWNDVSPFYEQYF
V gene: TRBV30
J gene: TRBJ2-7
D gene: -
clone size: -
CDR3 length: 14

CDR3 DNA: TGTGCCAGCAGCTTGGTAGGGGGTAGAAGTGAGCAGTTCTTC
CDR3 protein: CASSLVGGRSEQFF
V gene: TRBV5-6
J gene: TRBJ2-1
D gene: -
clone size: -
CDR3 length: 14

CDR3 DNA: TGTGCCAGTATTCAAGGACAGGGCCGGGAGACTGAAGCTTTCTTT
CDR3 protein: CASIQGQGRETEAFF
V gene: TRBV19
J gene: TRBJ1-1
D gene: TRBD1
clone size: -
CDR3 length: 15

CDR3 DNA: TGTGCCAGCAGCTACACCGGCGCAGGGTTGGGGGGATACGAGCAGTACTTC
CDR3 protein: CASSYTGAGLGGYEQYF
V gene: TRBV28
J gene: TRBJ2-7
D gene: -
clone size: -
CDR3 length: 17

CDR3 DNA: TGTGCCAGCAGTTTAACAGGGCCATATGGCTACACCTTC
CDR3 protein: CASSLTGPYGYTF
V gene: TRBV27
J gene: TRBJ1-2
D gene: -
clone size: -
CDR3 length: 13

CDR3 DNA: TGTGCCAGCAGTTACACTAGCGGGAGGTACGAGCAGTACTTC
CDR3 protein: CASSYTSGRYEQYF
V gene: TRBV28
J gene: TRBJ2-7
D gene: TRBD2
clone size: -
CDR3 length: 14

CDR3 DNA: TGCGCCACCAGACTGGGGGACAGTGCCTACAATGAGCAGTTCTTC
CDR3 protein: CATRLGDSAYNEQFF
V gene: TRBV5-1
J gene: TRBJ2-1
D gene: TRBD1
clone size: -
CDR3 length: 15

CDR3 DNA: TGTGCCGGGCCGGGACTCAAATGGGGCGAGCAGTACTTC
CDR3 protein: CAGPGLKWGEQYF
V gene: TRBV5-8
J gene: TRBJ2-7
D gene: -
clone size: few
CDR3 length: 13

CDR3 DNA: TGTGCCAGCAGTTACCGAAAATCGGCTTCACCCCTCCACTTT
CDR3 protein: CASSYRKSASPLHF
V gene: TRBV6-5
J gene: TRBJ1-6
D gene: -
clone size: -
CDR3 length: 14

CDR3 DNA: TGTGCCAGCAGCCGCCGTACCAATTCCTACAATGAGCAGTTCTTC
CDR3 protein: CASSRRTNSYNEQFF
V gene: TRBV7-2
J gene: TRBJ2-1
D gene: -
clone size: -
CDR3 length: 15

CDR3 DNA: TGTGCCAGCAGCCTCTCCAATTCGGAGCTGTTTTTT
CDR3 protein: CASSLSNSELFF
V gene: TRBV9
J gene: TRBJ2-2
D gene: -
clone size: -
CDR3 length: 12

CDR3 DNA: TGTGCCAGCAGGGGTGGAGGGTGGGGGAGAAAACTGTTTTTT
CDR3 protein: CASRGGGWGRKLFF
V gene: TRBV6-1
J gene: TRBJ1-4
D gene: -
clone size: -
CDR3 length: 14

CDR3 DNA: TGTGCCAGCAGCTCACCCCTACGCGGGAGGGAACCCTACAATGAGCAGTTCTTC
CDR3 protein: CASSSPLRGREPYNEQFF
V gene: TRBV7-3
J gene: TRBJ2-1
D gene: TRBD2
clone size: -
CDR3 length: 18

CDR3 DNA: TGTGCCAGCAGTTTGAAACAGGAAAATGAAAAACTGTTTTTT
CDR3 protein: CASSLKQENEKLFF
V gene: TRBV28
J gene: TRBJ1-4
D gene: -
clone size: -
CDR3 length: 14

CDR3 DNA: TGCGCCAGCAGCTTGGGAGTTCGAGGGGACACTGAAGCTTTCTTT
CDR3 protein: CASSLGVRGDTEAFF
V gene: TRBV5-1
J gene: TRBJ1-1
D gene: -
clone size: -
CDR3 length: 15

CDR3 DNA: TGCGCCAGCAGCCCCCGAGGAGGCACCTACGAGCAGTACTTC
CDR3 protein: CASSPRGGTYEQYF
V gene: TRBV4-1
J gene: TRBJ2-7
D gene: -
clone size: -
CDR3 length: 14

CDR3 DNA: TGTGCCAGCAGCTCGACCGGGACGCCCCCGAGGTTGCGTGGCTACACCTTC
CDR3 protein: CASSSTGTPPRLRGYTF
V gene: TRBV7-3
J gene: TRBJ1-2
D gene: -
clone size: -
CDR3 length: 17

CDR3 DNA: TGTGCCAGCAGCTTAGGGGCCGGGAGCTCCTACGAGCAGTACTTC
CDR3 protein: CASSLGAGSSYEQYF
V gene: TRBV7-7
J gene: TRBJ2-7
D gene: -
clone size: -
CDR3 length: 15

CDR3 DNA: TGTGCCAGCAGTGGACTAGCGGGGTATGATGAGCAGTTCTTC
CDR3 protein: CASSGLAGYDEQFF
V gene: TRBV28
J gene: TRBJ2-1
D gene: TRBD2
clone size: -
CDR3 length: 14

CDR3 DNA: TGTGCCAGCAGTTTTAGGGGGACAGGGGGCTATGGCTACACCTTC
CDR3 protein: CASSFRGTGGYGYTF
V gene: TRBV27
J gene: TRBJ1-2
D gene: TRBD1
clone size: once
CDR3 length: 15

CDR3 DNA: TGTGCCAGCAGTTACACGGGACAATACGAGCAGTACTTC
CDR3 protein: CASSYTGQYEQYF
V gene: TRBV27
J gene: TRBJ2-7
D gene: -
clone size: -
CDR3 length: 13

CDR3 DNA: TGTGCCAGCAGCCGCGTCGGGGGGAACACTGAAGCTTTCTTT
CDR3 protein: CASSRVGGNTEAFF
V gene: TRBV7-9
J gene: TRBJ1-1
D gene: -
clone size: -
CDR3 length: 14

CDR3 DNA: TGTGCCAGCAGGATTAGGACAGGAAACCACGAGCAGTACTTC
CDR3 protein: CASRIRTGNHEQYF
V gene: TRBV2
J gene: TRBJ2-7
D gene: TRBD1
clone size: -
CDR3 length: 14

CDR3 DNA: TGTGCCAGCAGGCTACGGACGGTGGGGGGCGAGCAGTACTTC
CDR3 protein: CASRLRTVGGEQYF
V gene: TRBV7-2
J gene: TRBJ2-7
D gene: -
clone size: once
CDR3 length: 14

CDR3 DNA: TGTGCCAGCAGTTTATCATGGGGAGGATCCTACGAGCAGTACTTC
CDR3 protein: CASSLSWGGSYEQYF
V gene: TRBV27
J gene: TRBJ2-7
D gene: -
clone size: -
CDR3 length: 15

CDR3 DNA: TGTGCCAGCAGCTCAAAAGGGACTAGCGGGAGGCCCTACGAGCAGTACTTC
CDR3 protein: CASSSKGTSGRPYEQYF
V gene: TRBV7-9
J gene: TRBJ2-7
D gene: TRBD2
clone size: large
CDR3 length: 17

CDR3 DNA: TGTGCCAGCAGTTTCAGGGTCACTAATGAAAAACTGTTTTTT
CDR3 protein: CASSFRVTNEKLFF
V gene: TRBV27
J gene: TRBJ1-4
D gene: -
clone size: -
CDR3 length: 14

CDR3 DNA: TGTGCCAGCAGTCTTGGGGACAGCTCCTACGAGCAGTACTTC
CDR3 protein: CASSLGDSSYEQYF
V gene: TRBV27
J gene: TRBJ2-7
D gene: TRBD1
clone size: -
CDR3 length: 14

CDR3 DNA: TGTGCCAGCAGTGGGGGGTATAGGAGCACAGATACGCAGTATTTT
CDR3 protein: CASSGGYRSTDTQYF
V gene: TRBV27
J gene: TRBJ2-3
D gene: -
clone size: -
CDR3 length: 15

CDR3 DNA: TGTGCCAGCAGCGTAAGCGGGGCGAATAATTCACCCCTCCACTTT
CDR3 protein: CASSVSGANNSPLHF
V gene: TRBV9
J gene: TRBJ1-6
D gene: -
clone size: -
CDR3 length: 15

CDR3 DNA: TGTGCCAGTAGTATGATCGGACGGGTTTACAATGAGCAGTTCTTC
CDR3 protein: CASSMIGRVYNEQFF
V gene: TRBV19
J gene: TRBJ2-1
D gene: -
clone size: once
CDR3 length: 15

CDR3 DNA: TGTGCCAGTAGTGGGGGTACAGGGGTCTACGAGCAGTACTTC
CDR3 protein: CASSGGTGVYEQYF
V gene: TRBV19
J gene: TRBJ2-7
D gene: TRBD1
clone size: -
CDR3 length: 14

CDR3 DNA: TGTGCCAGCAGCTTTGTGCGGGAAGGGTACGAGCAGTACTTC
CDR3 protein: CASSFVREGYEQYF
V gene: TRBV7-2
J gene: TRBJ2-7
D gene: -
clone size: -
CDR3 length: 14

CDR3 DNA: TGTGCCTGGGACAGGGGGCCAGATACGCAGTATTTT
CDR3 protein: CAWDRGPDTQYF
V gene: TRBV30
J gene: TRBJ2-3
D gene: TRBD1
clone size: -
CDR3 length: 12

CDR3 DNA: TGTGCCAGCAGTTTGGGCGGCGAGTGGACTGAAGCTTTCTTT
CDR3 protein: CASSLGGEWTEAFF
V gene: TRBV27
J gene: TRBJ1-1
D gene: -
clone size: -
CDR3 length: 14